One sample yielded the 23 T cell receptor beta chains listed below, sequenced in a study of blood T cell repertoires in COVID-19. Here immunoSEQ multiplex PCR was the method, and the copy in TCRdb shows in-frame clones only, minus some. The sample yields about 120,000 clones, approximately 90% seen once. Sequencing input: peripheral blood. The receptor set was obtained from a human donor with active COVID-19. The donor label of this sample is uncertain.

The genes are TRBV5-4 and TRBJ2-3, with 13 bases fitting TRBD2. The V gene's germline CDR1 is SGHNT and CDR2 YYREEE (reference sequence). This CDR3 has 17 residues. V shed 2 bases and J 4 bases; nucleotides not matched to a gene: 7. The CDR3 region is CASSFGGLAGRPDTQYF. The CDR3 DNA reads TGTGCCAGCAGCTTTGGGGGACTAGCGGGGCGTCCAGATACGCAGTATTTT.

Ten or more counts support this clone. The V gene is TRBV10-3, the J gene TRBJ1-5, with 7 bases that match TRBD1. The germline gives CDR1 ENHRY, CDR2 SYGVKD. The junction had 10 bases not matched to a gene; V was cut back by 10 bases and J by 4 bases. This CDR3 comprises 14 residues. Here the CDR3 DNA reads TGTGCCACGGCAACAGGGGATGCAAATCAGCCCCAGCATTTT. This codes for CATATGDANQPQHF.

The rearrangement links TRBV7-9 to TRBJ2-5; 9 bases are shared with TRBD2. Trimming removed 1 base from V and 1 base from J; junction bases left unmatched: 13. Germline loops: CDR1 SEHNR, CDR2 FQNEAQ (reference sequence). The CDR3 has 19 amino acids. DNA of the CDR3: TGTGCCAGCAGCTTAGAGGAGTCCGGGCTAGCGGGGCGCCAAGAGACCCAGTACTTC. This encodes CASSLEESGLAGRQETQYF.

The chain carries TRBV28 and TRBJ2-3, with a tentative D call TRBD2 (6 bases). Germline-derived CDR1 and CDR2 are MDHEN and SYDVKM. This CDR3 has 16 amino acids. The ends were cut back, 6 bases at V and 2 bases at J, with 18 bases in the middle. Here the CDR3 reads CASRGAGFPTTDTQYF. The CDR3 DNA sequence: TGTGCCAGCAGAGGGGCGGGGTTCCCTACCACAGATACGCAGTATTTT.

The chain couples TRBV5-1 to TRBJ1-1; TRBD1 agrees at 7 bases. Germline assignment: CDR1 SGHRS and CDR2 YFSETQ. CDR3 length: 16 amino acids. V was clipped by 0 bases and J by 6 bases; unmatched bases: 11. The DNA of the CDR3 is TGCGCCAGCAGCTTGGTAGGGGCAGGGGGATCCCCTGAAGCTTTCTTT. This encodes CASSLVGAGGSPEAFF. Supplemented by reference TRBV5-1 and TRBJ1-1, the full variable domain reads KAGVTQTPRYLIKTRGQQVTLSCSPISGHRSVSWYQQTPGQGLQFLFEYFSETQRNKGNFPGRFSGRQFSNSRSEMNVSTLELGDSALYLCASSLVGAGGSPEAFFGQGTRLTVV.

CDR3 coding DNA: TGCGCCAGCAGCCGTTATTTGAGCGGGGGGTTGTATGAGCAGTTCTTC. Translation gives CASSRYLSGGLYEQFF. The V gene is TRBV4-3, the J gene TRBJ2-1; TRBD2 aligns across 9 bases. Looked up from germline, CDR1 is LGHNA and CDR2 is YSLEER. The ends lost 4 bases at V and 8 bases at J; junction bases unmatched: 12. The CDR3 contains 16 residues.

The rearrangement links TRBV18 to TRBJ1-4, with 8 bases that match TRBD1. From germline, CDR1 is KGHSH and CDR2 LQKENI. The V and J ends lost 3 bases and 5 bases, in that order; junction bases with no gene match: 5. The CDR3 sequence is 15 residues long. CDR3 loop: CASSPQQGENEKLFF. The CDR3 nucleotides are TGTGCCAGCTCACCTCAACAGGGGGAAAATGAAAAACTGTTTTTT.

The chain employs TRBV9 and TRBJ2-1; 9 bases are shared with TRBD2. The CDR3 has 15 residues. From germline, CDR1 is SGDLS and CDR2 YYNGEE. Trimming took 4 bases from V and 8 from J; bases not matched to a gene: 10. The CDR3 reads CASSPSRRTSDEQFF. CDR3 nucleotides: TGTGCCAGCAGCCCCTCACGCAGGACTAGCGATGAGCAGTTCTTC.

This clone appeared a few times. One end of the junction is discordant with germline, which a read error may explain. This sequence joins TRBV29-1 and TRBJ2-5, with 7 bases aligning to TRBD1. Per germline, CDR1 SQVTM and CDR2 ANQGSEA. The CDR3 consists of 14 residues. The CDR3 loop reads CSVALRDSQGTQYF. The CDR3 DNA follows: TGCAGCGTGGCACTCCGGGACAGCCAAGGGACCCAGTACTTC. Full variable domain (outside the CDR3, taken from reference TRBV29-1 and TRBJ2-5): SAVISQKPSRDICQRGTSLTIQCQVDSQVTMMFWYRQQPGQSLTLIATANQGSEATYESGFVIDKFPISRPNLTFSTLTVSNMSPEDSSIYLCSVALRDSQGTQYFGPGTRLLVL.

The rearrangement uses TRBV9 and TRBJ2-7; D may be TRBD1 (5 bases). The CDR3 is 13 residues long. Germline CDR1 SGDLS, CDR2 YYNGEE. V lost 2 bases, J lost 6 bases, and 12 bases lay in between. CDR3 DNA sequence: TGTGCCAGCAGCGTGACAGATTTATCCGAGCAGTACTTC. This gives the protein CASSVTDLSEQYF.

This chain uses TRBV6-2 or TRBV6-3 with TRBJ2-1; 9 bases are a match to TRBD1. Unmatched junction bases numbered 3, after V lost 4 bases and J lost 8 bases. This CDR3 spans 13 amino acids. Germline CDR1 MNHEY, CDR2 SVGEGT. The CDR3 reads CASSSDRGDEQFF. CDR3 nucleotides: TGTGCCAGCAGTTCCGACAGGGGGGATGAGCAGTTCTTC.

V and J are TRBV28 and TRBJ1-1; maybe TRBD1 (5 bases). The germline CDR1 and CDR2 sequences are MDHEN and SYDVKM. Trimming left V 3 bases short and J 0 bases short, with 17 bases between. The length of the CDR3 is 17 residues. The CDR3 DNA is TGTGCCAGCAGTTTCGGAGGGCGGGGCAGGGTGAACACTGAAGCTTTCTTT. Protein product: CASSFGGRGRVNTEAFF.

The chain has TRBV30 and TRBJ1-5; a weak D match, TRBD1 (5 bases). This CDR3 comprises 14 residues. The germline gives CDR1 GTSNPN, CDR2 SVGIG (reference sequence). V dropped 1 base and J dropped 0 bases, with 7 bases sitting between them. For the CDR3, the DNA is TGTGCCTGGAGTGGACAGTATAGCAATCAGCCCCAGCATTTT. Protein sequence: CAWSGQYSNQPQHF.

The CDR3 sequence is CASSLGLRFGTGETEAFF. CDR3 in DNA: TGCGCCAGCAGCTTGGGGCTTCGTTTCGGGACAGGGGAGACTGAAGCTTTCTTT. This chain uses TRBV5-1 with TRBJ1-1, with 10 nucleotides matching TRBD1. Germline CDR1 is SGHRS and CDR2 is YFSETQ. After removal of 0 bases from V and 5 bases from J, the junction contained 13 bases not matched to a gene. The CDR3 length is 18 residues.

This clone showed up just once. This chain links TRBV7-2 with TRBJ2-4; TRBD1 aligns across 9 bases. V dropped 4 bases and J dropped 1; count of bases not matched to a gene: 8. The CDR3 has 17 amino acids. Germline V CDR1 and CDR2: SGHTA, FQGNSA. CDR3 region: CASSSSTGGLAKNIQYF. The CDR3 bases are TGTGCCAGCAGCTCCTCGACAGGGGGTCTGGCCAAAAACATTCAGTACTTC.

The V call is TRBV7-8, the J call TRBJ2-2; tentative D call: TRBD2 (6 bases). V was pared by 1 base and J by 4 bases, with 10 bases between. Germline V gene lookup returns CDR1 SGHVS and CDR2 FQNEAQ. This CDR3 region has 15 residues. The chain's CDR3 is CASSLGRGATGELFF. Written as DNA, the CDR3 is TGTGCCAGCAGCTTAGGTCGCGGGGCCACCGGGGAGCTGTTTTTT.

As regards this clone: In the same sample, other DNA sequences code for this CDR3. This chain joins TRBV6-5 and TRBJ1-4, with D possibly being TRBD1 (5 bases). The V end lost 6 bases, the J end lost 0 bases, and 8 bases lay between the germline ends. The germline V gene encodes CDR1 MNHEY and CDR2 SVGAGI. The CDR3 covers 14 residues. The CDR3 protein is CASSPGATNEKLFF. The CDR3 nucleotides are TGTGCCAGCAGCCCGGGGGCAACTAATGAAAAACTGTTTTTT.

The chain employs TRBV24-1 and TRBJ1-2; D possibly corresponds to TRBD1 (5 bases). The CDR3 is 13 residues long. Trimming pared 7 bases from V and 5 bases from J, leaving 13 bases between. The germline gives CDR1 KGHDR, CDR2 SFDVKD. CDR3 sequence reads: CATSGLGQYGYTF. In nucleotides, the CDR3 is TGTGCCACCAGCGGCCTGGGGCAGTATGGCTACACCTTC.

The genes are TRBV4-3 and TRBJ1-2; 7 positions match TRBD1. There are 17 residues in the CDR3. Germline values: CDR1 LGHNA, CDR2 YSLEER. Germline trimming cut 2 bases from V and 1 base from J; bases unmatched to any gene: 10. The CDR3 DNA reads TGCGCCAGCAGCCAATCAGTAAGATACAGGGGTAACTATGGCTACACCTTC. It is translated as CASSQSVRYRGNYGYTF.

Written as DNA, the CDR3 is TGTGCCAGCTCACTCAAACAGGAGGGACAGAAGACCCAGTACTTC. Translating gives CASSLKQEGQKTQYF. V and J are TRBV18 and TRBJ2-5, with TRBD1 as a possible D gene (7 bases). This CDR3 has 15 amino acids. V shed 4 bases and J shed 6 bases, with 18 bases lying between them. The V gene's germline CDR1 is KGHSH and CDR2 LQKENI.

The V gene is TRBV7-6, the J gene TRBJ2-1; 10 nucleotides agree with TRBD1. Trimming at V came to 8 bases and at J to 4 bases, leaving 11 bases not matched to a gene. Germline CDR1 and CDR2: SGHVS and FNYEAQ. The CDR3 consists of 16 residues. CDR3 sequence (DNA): TGTGCCAGCGCAACCTCGAGGGGACAGGGGTACAATGAGCAGTTCTTC. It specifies CASATSRGQGYNEQFF.

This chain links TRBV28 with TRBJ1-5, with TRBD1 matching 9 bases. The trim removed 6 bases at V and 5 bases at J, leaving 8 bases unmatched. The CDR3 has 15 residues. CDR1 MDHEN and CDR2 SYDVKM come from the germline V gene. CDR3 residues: CASRPDDRGYQPQHF. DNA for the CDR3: TGTGCCAGCAGACCTGATGACAGGGGGTATCAGCCCCAGCATTTT.

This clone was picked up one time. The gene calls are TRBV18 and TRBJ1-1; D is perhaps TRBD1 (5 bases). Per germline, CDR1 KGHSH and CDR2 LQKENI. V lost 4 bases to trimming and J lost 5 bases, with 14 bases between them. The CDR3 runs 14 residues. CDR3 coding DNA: TGTGCCAGCTCACGTGACAGTTTGGGGACTGAAGCTTTCTTT. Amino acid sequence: CASSRDSLGTEAFF.